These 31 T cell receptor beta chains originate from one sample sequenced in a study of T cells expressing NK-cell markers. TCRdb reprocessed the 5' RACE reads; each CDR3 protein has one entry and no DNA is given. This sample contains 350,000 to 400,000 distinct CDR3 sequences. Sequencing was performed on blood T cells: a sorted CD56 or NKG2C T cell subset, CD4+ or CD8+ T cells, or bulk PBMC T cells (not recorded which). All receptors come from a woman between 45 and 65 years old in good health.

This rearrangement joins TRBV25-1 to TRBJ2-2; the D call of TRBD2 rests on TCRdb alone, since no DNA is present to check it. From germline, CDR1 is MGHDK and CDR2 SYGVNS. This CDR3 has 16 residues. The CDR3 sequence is CASSSGLLGGTGELFF.

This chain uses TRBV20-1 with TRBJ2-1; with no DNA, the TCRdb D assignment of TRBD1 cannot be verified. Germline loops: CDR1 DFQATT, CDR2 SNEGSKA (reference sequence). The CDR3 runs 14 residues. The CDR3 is CSARETPPLSEQFF.

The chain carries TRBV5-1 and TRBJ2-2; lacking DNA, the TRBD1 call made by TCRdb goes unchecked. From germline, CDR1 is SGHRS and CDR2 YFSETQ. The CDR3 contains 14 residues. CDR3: CASTGGLGTGELFF.

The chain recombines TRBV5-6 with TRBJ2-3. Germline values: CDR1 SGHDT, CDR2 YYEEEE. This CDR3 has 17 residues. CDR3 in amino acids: CASSLGTWRGSTDTQYF.

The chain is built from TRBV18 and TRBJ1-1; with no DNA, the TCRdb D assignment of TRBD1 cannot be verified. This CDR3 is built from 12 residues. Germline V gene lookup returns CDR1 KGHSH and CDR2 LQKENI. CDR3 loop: CASSGGALEAFF. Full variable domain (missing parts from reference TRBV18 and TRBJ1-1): NAGVMQNPRHLVRRRGQEARLRCSPMKGHSHVYWYRQLPEEGLKFMVYLQKENIIDESGMPKERFSAEFPKEGPSILRIQQVVRGDSAAYFCASSGGALEAFFGQGTRLTVV.

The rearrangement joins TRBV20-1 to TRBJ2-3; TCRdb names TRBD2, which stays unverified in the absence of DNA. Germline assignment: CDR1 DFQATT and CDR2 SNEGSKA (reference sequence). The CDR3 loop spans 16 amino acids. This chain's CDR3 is CSASLPASGSTDTQYF.

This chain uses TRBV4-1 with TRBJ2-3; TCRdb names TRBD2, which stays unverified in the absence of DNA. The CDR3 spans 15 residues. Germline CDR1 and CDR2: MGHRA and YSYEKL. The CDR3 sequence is CASSHVHREGYTQYF.

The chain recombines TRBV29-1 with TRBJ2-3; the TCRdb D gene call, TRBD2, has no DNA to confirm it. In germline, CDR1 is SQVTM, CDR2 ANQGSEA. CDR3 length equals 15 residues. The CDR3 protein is CSVRVAGVGTDTQYF.

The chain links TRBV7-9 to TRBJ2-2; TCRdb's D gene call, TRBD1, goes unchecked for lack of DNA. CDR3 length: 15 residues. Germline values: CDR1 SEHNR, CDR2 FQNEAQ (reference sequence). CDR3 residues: CASSSPQGVIGELFF.

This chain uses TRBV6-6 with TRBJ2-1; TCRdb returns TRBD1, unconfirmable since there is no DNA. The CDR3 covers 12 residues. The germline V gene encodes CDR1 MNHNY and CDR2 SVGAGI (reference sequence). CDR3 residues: CASSGRGNEQFF.

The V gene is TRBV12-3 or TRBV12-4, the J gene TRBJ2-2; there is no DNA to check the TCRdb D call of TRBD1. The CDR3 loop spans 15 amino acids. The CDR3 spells CASSWGGGRTGELFF.

CDR3 amino acids: CAWTRPRQYQETQYF. The chain carries TRBV30 and TRBJ2-5; TCRdb lists TRBD1, though no DNA is available to test this call. The CDR3 is made up of 15 amino acids. Germline CDR1 is GTSNPN and CDR2 is SVGIG (reference sequence).

The CDR3 loop reads CASSPLVGGRGDGYTF. V usage is TRBV11-2 and J usage is TRBJ1-2; the TCRdb D gene call, TRBD1, has no DNA to confirm it. Germline CDR1 SGHAT, CDR2 FQNNGV. CDR3 size: 16 residues. Variable domain in full (rest from reference TRBV11-2 and TRBJ1-2): EAGVAQSPRYKIIEKRQSVAFWCNPISGHATLYWYQQILGQGPKLLIQFQNNGVVDDSQLPKDRFSAERLKGVDSTLKIQPAKLEDSAVYLCASSPLVGGRGDGYTFGSGTRLTVV.

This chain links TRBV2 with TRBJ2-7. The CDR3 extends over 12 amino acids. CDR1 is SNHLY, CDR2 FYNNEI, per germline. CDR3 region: CASSDGTIEQYF.

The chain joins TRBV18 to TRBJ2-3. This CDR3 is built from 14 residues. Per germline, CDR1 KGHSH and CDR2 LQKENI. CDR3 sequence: CASSPPYVWDTQYF.

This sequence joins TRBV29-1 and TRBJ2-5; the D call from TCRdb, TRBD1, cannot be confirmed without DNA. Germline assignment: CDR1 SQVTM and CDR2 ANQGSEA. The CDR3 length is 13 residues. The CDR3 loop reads CSVGGAGVGTQYF.

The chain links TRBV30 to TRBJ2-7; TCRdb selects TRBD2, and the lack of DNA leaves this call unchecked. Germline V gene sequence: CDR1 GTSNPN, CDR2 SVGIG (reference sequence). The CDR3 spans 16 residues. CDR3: CAWSDTPGLAVYEQYF.

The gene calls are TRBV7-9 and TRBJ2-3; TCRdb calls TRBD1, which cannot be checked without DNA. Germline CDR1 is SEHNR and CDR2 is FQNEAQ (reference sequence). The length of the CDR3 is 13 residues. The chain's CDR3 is CASSTLDSPAQYF.

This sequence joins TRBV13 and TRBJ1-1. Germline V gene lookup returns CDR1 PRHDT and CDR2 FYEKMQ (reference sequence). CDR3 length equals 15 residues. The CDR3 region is CASSLGLDANLKAFF.

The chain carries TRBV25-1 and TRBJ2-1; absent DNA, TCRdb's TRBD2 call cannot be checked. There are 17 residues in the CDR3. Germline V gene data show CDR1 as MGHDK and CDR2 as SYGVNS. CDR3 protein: CASSPLGLAGETDEQFF.

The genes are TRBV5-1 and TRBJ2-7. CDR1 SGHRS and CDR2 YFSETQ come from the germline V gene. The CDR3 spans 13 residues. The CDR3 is CASSWHPSYEQYF.

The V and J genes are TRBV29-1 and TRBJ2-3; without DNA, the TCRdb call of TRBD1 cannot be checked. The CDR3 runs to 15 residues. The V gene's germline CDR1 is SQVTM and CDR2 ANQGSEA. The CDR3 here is CSVGVGGLGPDTQYF.

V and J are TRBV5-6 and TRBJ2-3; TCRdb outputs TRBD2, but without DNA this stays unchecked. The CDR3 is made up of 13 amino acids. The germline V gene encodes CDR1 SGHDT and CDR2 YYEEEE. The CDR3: CAAGLAGSDTQYF.

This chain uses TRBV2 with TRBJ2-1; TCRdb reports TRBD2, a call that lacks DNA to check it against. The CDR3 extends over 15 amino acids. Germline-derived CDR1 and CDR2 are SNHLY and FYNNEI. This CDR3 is CASSVWREAVNEQFF.

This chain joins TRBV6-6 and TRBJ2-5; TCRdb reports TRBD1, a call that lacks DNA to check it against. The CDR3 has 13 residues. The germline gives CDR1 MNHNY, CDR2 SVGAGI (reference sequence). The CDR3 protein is CASQGASKETQYF.

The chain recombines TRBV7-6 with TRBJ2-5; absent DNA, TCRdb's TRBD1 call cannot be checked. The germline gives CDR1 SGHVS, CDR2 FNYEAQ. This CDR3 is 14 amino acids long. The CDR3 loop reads CASRQGQTKETQYF.

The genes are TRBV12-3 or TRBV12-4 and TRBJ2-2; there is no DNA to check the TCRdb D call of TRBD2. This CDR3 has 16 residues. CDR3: CASREIGGESTGELFF.

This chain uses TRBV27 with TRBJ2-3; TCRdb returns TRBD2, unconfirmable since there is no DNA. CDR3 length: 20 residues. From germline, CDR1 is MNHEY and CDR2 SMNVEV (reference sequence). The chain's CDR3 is CASSLSGGLAGGYHTDTQYF.

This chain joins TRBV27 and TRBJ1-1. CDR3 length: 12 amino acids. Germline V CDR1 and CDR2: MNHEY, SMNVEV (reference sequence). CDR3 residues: CASSNRKAGAFF.

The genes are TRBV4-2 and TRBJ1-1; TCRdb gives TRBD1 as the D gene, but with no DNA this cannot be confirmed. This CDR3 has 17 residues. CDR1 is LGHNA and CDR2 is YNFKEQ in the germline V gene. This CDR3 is CASSQARVIGKNTEAFF.

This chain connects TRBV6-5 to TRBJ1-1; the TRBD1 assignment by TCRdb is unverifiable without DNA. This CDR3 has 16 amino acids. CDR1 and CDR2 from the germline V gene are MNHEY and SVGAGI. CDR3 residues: CASSVNRGRLNTEAFF.